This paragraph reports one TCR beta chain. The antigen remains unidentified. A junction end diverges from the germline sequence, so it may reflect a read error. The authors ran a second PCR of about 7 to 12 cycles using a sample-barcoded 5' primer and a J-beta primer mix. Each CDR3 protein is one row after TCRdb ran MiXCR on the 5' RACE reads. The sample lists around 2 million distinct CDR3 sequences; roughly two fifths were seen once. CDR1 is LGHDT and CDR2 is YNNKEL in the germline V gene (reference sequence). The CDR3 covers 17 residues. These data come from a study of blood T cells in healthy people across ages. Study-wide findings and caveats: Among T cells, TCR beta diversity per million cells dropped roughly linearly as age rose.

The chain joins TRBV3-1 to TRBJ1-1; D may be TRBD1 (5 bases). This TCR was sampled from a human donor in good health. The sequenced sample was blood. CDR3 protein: CTSSPRDGAEWGTEAFF. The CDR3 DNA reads TGTACCAGCAGCCCCCGGGACGGGGCAGAATGGGGCACTGAAGCTTTCTTT.